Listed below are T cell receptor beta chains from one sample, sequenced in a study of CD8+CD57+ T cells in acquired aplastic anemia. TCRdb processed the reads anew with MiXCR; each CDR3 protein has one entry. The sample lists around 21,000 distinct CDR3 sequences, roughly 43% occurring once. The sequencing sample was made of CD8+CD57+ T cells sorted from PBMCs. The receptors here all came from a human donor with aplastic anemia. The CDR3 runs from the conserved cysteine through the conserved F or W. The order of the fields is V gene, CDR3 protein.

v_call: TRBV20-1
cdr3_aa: CSARGLAGEQYF

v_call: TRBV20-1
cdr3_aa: CSARDSWPEAFF

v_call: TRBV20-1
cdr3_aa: CSARVGGGGQPQHF

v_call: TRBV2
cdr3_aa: CASKDGRRDNEQYF

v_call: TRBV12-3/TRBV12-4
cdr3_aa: CASSLQGSRQPQHF

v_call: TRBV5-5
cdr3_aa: CASSFPGRDTEAFF

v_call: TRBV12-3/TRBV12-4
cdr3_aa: CASSDRVLSSTEAFF

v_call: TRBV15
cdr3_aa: CATSNRQAAGNEKLFF

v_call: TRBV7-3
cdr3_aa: CASSQGTGGDEQFF

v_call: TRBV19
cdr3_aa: CASSIRQNTGELFF

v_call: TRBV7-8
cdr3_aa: CASSLSGTSSYEQYF

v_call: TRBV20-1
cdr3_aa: CSATGGNYGYTF

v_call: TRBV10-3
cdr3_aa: CAISEQGGATDTQYF

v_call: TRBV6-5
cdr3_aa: CASSPDRGRHYEQYF

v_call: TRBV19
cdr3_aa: CASSKGSGGYTF

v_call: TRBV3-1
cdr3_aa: CASSRELAGAPDTQYF

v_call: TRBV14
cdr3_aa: CASSQDRSRSGANVLTF

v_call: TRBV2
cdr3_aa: CASRHRGQAEAFF

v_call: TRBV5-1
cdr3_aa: CASSSSTDTQYF

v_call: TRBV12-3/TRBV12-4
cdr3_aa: CASSLGGASVDTQYF

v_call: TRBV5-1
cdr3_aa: CASSLTGFGYTF

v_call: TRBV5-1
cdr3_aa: CASSPGVLDGQPQHF

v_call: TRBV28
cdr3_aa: CASSLYGGYGYTF

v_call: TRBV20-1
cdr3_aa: CSAHRFTEAFF

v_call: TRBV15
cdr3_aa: CATQGWDTEELFF

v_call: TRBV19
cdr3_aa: CASSIDGSGANVLTF

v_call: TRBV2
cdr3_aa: CASRGQGNSPLHF

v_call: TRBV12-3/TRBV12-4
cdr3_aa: CASSPPGQGANYEQYF

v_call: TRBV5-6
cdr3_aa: CASSLGGTGMNGYTF

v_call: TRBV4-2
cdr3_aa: CASSQEPPNQPQHF

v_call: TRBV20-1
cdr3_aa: CSASLTSGRETQYF

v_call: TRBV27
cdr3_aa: CASSSGNSPLHF

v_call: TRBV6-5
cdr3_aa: CASSYSGDREHEQYF

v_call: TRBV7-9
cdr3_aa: CASTPPQGANTGELFF

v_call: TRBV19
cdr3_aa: CASMGDGDRGLTGELFF

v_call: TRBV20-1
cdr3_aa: CSARAPPRGYTF

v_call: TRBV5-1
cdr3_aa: CASSLRQGAGANVLTF

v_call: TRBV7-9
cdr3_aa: CASSLLTMGLNEQYF

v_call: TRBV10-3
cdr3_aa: CAISGTDFYGQYF

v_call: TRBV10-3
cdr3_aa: CAISEGQIYGYTF

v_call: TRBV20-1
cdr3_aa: CSAKQGLEKYNEQFF

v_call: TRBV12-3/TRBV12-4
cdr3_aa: CASSVKGVGSNQPQHF

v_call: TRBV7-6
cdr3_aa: CASSLSSASGSRGNEQFF

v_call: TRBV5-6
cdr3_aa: CASSISEREASYEQYF

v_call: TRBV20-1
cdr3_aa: CSAILAGGRTDTQYF

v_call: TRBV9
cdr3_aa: CASSVGTGSWSQHF

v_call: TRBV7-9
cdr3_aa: CASSLRDAANEKLFF

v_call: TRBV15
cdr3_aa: CATSFPDRDMSYNEQFF

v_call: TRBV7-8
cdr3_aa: CASSLAGGLTEAFF

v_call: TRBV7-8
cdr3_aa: CASSSLWTGPRVGPQHF

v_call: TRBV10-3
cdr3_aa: CAISRYQGNTGELFF

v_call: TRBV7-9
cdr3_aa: CASRGDWASGELFF

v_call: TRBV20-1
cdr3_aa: CSARDPGTRGTGTQYF